The rows below give T cell receptor beta chains drawn from one sample of a study of blood T cell repertoires in COVID-19. Some clones are missing from TCRdb's copy, which holds only in-frame ones; the method was immunoSEQ multiplex PCR. This sample has 70,000 to 95,000 clones, with 81% found just once. The sequenced sample was peripheral blood. The receptors stem from a woman between 65 and 79 years old with acute or convalescent COVID-19. Both conserved end residues are part of each CDR3. Fields, in order: J gene, V gene, CDR3 protein.

>TRBJ2-7|TRBV27
CASSLIGRREQYF
>TRBJ2-3|TRBV11-3
CASSRPGVDTQYF
>TRBJ1-4|TRBV28
CASSSGTGAVGEKLFF
>TRBJ2-3|TRBV28
CASSLIHPGQGAPISTDTQYF
>TRBJ2-7|TRBV7-9
CASSPGVLGEQYF
>TRBJ1-5|TRBV28
CASRTPGGSNQPQHF
>TRBJ2-1|TRBV27
CASSLRYSGGEQFF
>TRBJ1-1|TRBV20-1
CSADRNTEAFF
>TRBJ1-2|TRBV7-6
CASSFTGGAYGYTF
>TRBJ2-1|TRBV5-1
CASSRELQYNEQFF
>TRBJ2-7|TRBV12-3/TRBV12-4
CASSLNRAGEQYF
>TRBJ2-1|TRBV7-9
CASSSGTSGDEQFF
>TRBJ1-1|TRBV6-4
CATRGEGALNTEAFF
>TRBJ1-6|TRBV27
CASSLVWGQNNSPLHF
>TRBJ2-1|TRBV10-2
CASRDRGRAYNEQFF
>TRBJ2-2|TRBV6-1
CASSAGLAGGPDGELFF
>TRBJ1-5|TRBV24-1
CATSDSRYQSNQPQHF
>TRBJ1-1|TRBV7-6
CASSPRTGWTEAFF
>TRBJ1-1|TRBV7-2
CASRPGTGVMNTEAFF
>TRBJ2-5|TRBV28
CASRTGDETQYF